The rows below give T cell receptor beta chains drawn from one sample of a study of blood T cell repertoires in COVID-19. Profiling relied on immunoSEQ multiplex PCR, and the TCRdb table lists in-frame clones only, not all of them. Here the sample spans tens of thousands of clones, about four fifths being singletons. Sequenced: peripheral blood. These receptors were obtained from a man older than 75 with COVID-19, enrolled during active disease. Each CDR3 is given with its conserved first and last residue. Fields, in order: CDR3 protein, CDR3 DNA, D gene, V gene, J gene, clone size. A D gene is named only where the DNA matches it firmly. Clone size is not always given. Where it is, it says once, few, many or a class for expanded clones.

CASRGAAYEQYF	TGTGCCAGCAGGGGGGCGGCCTACGAGCAGTACTTC	.	TRBV28	TRBJ2-7	many
CASRKGLAGAYEQYF	TGTGCCAGCAGGAAGGGACTAGCGGGAGCCTACGAGCAGTACTTC	TRBD2	TRBV25-1	TRBJ2-7	.
CASSQSTNTGELFF	TGCGCCAGCAGCCAATCCACGAACACCGGGGAGCTGTTTTTT	.	TRBV4-3	TRBJ2-2	many
CASSRIWGTGSGYTF	TGTGCCAGCAGCCGGATTTGGGGGACTGGAAGTGGCTACACCTTC	.	TRBV7-3	TRBJ1-2	.
CASTRGRGSYGYTF	TGTGCCAGCACTAGGGGCAGGGGAAGTTATGGCTACACCTTC	.	TRBV6-5	TRBJ1-2	.
CASSYGGTGEAFF	TGTGCCAGCAGTTACGGAGGGACAGGTGAAGCTTTCTTT	TRBD1	TRBV28	TRBJ1-1	.
CAWSSTEAFF	TGTGCCTGGAGCTCCACTGAAGCTTTCTTT	.	TRBV30	TRBJ1-1	.
CASGPTRTVMDTQYF	TGTGCTAGTGGTCCAACCCGGACAGTAATGGATACGCAGTATTTT	.	TRBV12-5	TRBJ2-3	.
CASSFGVTDTQYF	TGCGCCAGCAGCTTCGGAGTCACAGATACGCAGTATTTT	.	TRBV5-1	TRBJ2-3	once
CASSLGQGTGNQPQHF	TGTGCCAGCAGCCTGGGACAGGGGACGGGCAATCAGCCCCAGCATTTT	TRBD1	TRBV6-6	TRBJ1-5	.
CSASLTGVVNYGYTF	TGCAGCGCTTCACTAACAGGGGTCGTTAACTATGGCTACACCTTC	TRBD1	TRBV29-1	TRBJ1-2	.
CASSFGVAGGSTGELFF	TGTGCCAGCAGCTTCGGGGTAGCGGGAGGGTCCACCGGGGAGCTGTTTTTT	TRBD2	TRBV5-4	TRBJ2-2	.
CASSPRGKGRPYGYTF	TGTGCCAGCTCACCCCGAGGTAAAGGGAGGCCCTATGGCTACACCTTC	.	TRBV18	TRBJ1-2	.
CALDRLNTEAFF	TGTGCCTTGGACAGACTGAACACTGAAGCTTTCTTT	.	TRBV30	TRBJ1-1	.
CASEQGIYEQYF	TGTGCCAGCGAGCAGGGTATTTACGAGCAGTACTTC	.	TRBV6-5	TRBJ2-7	.
CASSQTPYGYTF	TGTGCCAGCAGCCAGACACCTTATGGCTACACCTTC	.	TRBV6-5	TRBJ1-2	once
CASSVRWDRGSTGYTF	TGTGCCAGTAGTGTCCGTTGGGACAGGGGATCGACTGGCTACACCTTC	TRBD1	TRBV19	TRBJ1-2	.
CASSEARHRAGGYTF	TGTGCCAGCAGTGAAGCGCGACACAGGGCGGGTGGCTACACCTTC	.	TRBV6-1	TRBJ1-2	.
CASSYGQESNEKLFF	TGTGCCAGCAGCTACGGACAGGAGAGTAATGAAAAACTGTTTTTT	TRBD1	TRBV5-4	TRBJ1-4	.
CASSGQGGVYEQYF	TGCGCCAGCAGCGGACAGGGAGGGGTCTACGAGCAGTACTTC	.	TRBV5-1	TRBJ2-7	.
CASSLGTGRYQPQHF	TGTGCCAGCAGCTTAGGGACAGGCCGTTATCAGCCCCAGCATTTT	TRBD1	TRBV7-9	TRBJ1-5	.
CASSLDGGGADEQFF	TGTGCCAGCAGCTTAGATGGCGGGGGGGCCGATGAGCAGTTCTTC	TRBD2	TRBV7-2	TRBJ2-1	.
CASSPPTGGVGEKLFF	TGTGCCAGCAGTCCACCCACAGGGGGAGTTGGTGAAAAACTGTTTTTT	TRBD1	TRBV27	TRBJ1-4	once
CASTGMGNQPQHF	TGCGCCAGCACAGGGATGGGCAATCAGCCCCAGCATTTT	.	TRBV10-2	TRBJ1-5	once
CASSVGQRGNEQYF	TGCGCCAGCAGTGTCGGACAGCGGGGCAACGAGCAGTACTTC	.	TRBV10-2	TRBJ2-7	once